Here is one TCR beta chain with its context. The entry originates in a study of blood T cell repertoires in COVID-19. Profiled with immunoSEQ multiplex PCR; TCRdb holds only in-frame clones, not every one. Of 250,000 or so clones listed, roughly 80% were seen once; the top ten hold about 10%. Germline values: CDR1 MNHNS, CDR2 SASEGT. CDR3 length: 14 amino acids. Trimming shortened V by 0 bases and J by 6 bases, and 9 bases separated the two germline ends. The sample comprised peripheral blood. The receptor was isolated from a man aged 80 or over with acute or convalescent COVID-19. The chain uses TRBV6-1 and TRBJ1-5; D ambiguous. For the CDR3, the DNA is TGTGCCAGCAGTGAAGCCTTAACGGGTCAGCCCCAGCATTTT. Translation gives CASSEALTGQPQHF.